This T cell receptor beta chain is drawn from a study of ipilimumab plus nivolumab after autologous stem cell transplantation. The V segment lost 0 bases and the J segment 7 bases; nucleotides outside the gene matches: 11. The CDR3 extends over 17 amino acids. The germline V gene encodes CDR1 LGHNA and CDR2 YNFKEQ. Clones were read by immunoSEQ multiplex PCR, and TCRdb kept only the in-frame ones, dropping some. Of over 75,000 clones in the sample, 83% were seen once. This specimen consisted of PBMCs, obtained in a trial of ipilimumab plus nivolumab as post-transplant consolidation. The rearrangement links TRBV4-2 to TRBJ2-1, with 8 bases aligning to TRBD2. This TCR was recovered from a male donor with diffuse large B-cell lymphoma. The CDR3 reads CASSQDADRGGWNEQFF. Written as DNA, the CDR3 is TGTGCCAGCAGCCAAGACGCCGACCGGGGGGGTTGGAATGAGCAGTTCTTC.